Below, 15 T cell receptor beta chains from the same sample are listed, as sequenced in a study of cytomegalovirus exposure and HLA in healthy donors. Primers for the PCR totalled 60 Vbeta and 13 Jbeta. Method: immunoSEQ multiplex PCR; TCRdb's copy keeps in-frame clones and lacks some. Here the sample spans about 210,000 clones, 65% to 85% being singletons. The specimen was PBMCs. These receptors all stem from a man aged 25 to 40 in good health and CMV-seronegative.

The rearrangement joins TRBV28 to TRBJ2-3, with D possibly matching TRBD2 (6 bases). The CDR3 spans 12 residues. The germline CDR1 and CDR2 sequences are MDHEN and SYDVKM. V was trimmed by 2 bases and J by 8 bases, leaving 8 bases between them. This CDR3 reads CASSLRDSTQYF. The CDR3 DNA is TGTGCCAGCAGTTTACGGGACTCTACGCAGTATTTT.

This clone occurred a few times. This chain uses TRBV4-2 with TRBJ2-2; 14 nucleotides line up with TRBD2. The CDR3 runs to 18 residues. V shed 4 bases and J 2 bases; nucleotides not matched to a gene: 6. Per germline, CDR1 LGHNA and CDR2 YNFKEQ. This chain's CDR3 is CASSRRLAGGTNTGELFF. The DNA for the CDR3 is TGTGCCAGCAGCCGTCGACTAGCGGGGGGGACCAACACCGGGGAGCTGTTTTTT.

The chain recombines TRBV2 with TRBJ1-1; D remains ambiguous. With 6 bases removed from V and 3 bases from J, the gap between germline ends came to 14 bases. This CDR3 has 14 residues. Germline lookup yields CDR1 SNHLY and CDR2 FYNNEI. CDR3 DNA sequence: TGTGCCAGCAGGGTCCCGGTCGGTGACACTGAAGCTTTCTTT. Translating gives CASRVPVGDTEAFF.

The chain has TRBV5-4 and TRBJ2-3; D ambiguous. The germline V and J ends were trimmed by 0 bases and 4 bases, with 3 bases remaining between them. From germline, CDR1 is SGHNT and CDR2 YYREEE (reference sequence). This CDR3 region has 12 residues. The DNA of the CDR3 is TGTGCCAGCAGCTTGGTCGCAGATACGCAGTATTTT. It translates to CASSLVADTQYF.

This chain joins TRBV6-1 and TRBJ1-1, with 8 bases matching TRBD1. The CDR3 runs to 16 residues. Unmatched junction bases numbered 4, after V lost 1 base and J lost 0 bases. The germline CDR1 and CDR2 sequences are MNHNS and SASEGT. The CDR3 nucleotides are TGTGCCAGCAGTGAAGGAACAGGGGGTCTGAACACTGAAGCTTTCTTT. Translation: CASSEGTGGLNTEAFF.

The chain combines TRBV18 with TRBJ1-2, with D unclear. V was pared by 6 bases and J by 8 bases, with 28 bases between. Germline CDR1 KGHSH, CDR2 LQKENI. This CDR3 spans 17 amino acids. The CDR3 nucleotides read TGTGCCAGCTCTCCGCTCGATCCCTATACGTTTGGAGTGGGCTACACCTTC. Amino acids: CASSPLDPYTFGVGYTF.

The rearrangement uses TRBV7-8 and TRBJ2-5; 10 bases match TRBD1. The CDR3 contains 16 residues. The junction had 10 bases not matched to a gene; V was cut back by 5 bases and J by 4 bases. CDR1 is SGHVS, CDR2 FQNEAQ, per germline. The chain's CDR3 is CASSGGQGVFGETQYF. DNA of the CDR3: TGTGCCAGCAGCGGAGGACAGGGGGTATTTGGAGAGACCCAGTACTTC. Full variable domain (outside the CDR3, taken from reference TRBV7-8 and TRBJ2-5): GAGVSQSPRYKVAKRGQDVALRCDPISGHVSLFWYQQALGQGPEFLTYFQNEAQLDKSGLPSDRFFAERPEGSVSTLKIQRTQQEDSAVYLCASSGGQGVFGETQYFGPGTRLLVL.

This rearrangement joins TRBV15 to TRBJ2-5; D not certain. V gave up 1 base and J gave up 4 bases, with 13 bases separating them. The CDR3 sequence is 15 residues long. Germline values: CDR1 LNHNV, CDR2 YYDKDF (reference sequence). For the CDR3, the DNA is TGTGCCACCAGCAGAGTGGGCCCGGTAGGAGAGACCCAGTACTTC. Translated, it gives CATSRVGPVGETQYF.

This clone was counted between two and nine times. The J gene is TRBJ2-7, the V gene TRBV9, with 9 bases aligning to TRBD1. The ends lost 0 bases at V and 0 bases at J; junction bases unmatched: 4. Per germline, CDR1 SGDLS and CDR2 YYNGEE. There are 16 residues in the CDR3. The CDR3 region has the DNA TGTGCCAGCAGCGTAGACCCGGGACAGGGCTCCTACGAGCAGTACTTC. Residues: CASSVDPGQGSYEQYF.

The chain combines TRBV7-9 with TRBJ1-1; no clear D. Trimming cost V 1 base and J 0 bases, with 9 bases left between them. The CDR3 is 15 amino acids. Germline CDR1 SEHNR, CDR2 FQNEAQ (reference sequence). The CDR3 DNA is TGTGCCAGCAGCTTAGGTCCGGGGATGAACACTGAAGCTTTCTTT. It translates to CASSLGPGMNTEAFF. The variable domain in full, completed from reference TRBV7-9 and TRBJ1-1, reads DTGVSQNPRHKITKRGQNVTFRCDPISEHNRLYWYRQTLGQGPEFLTYFQNEAQLEKSRLLSDRFSAERPKGSFSTLEIQRTEQGDSAMYLCASSLGPGMNTEAFFGQGTRLTVV.

The chain uses TRBV5-1 and TRBJ1-1; the D gene is possibly TRBD1 (6 bases). The CDR3 extends over 13 amino acids. The V and J ends lost 4 bases and 6 bases respectively, with 13 bases between them. The germline gives CDR1 SGHRS, CDR2 YFSETQ. The CDR3 sequence: CASSPDRSPEAFF. DNA for the CDR3: TGCGCCAGCAGCCCGGACAGAAGCCCTGAAGCTTTCTTT.

The V gene is TRBV19, the J gene TRBJ1-5; TRBD1 matches at 11 bases. This CDR3 has 17 residues. Trimming cost V 3 bases and J 4 bases; bases outside gene matches: 8. The germline V gene encodes CDR1 LNHDA and CDR2 SQIVND (reference sequence). CDR3 sequence: CASSIGGTGGGNQPQHF. Written as DNA, the CDR3 is TGTGCCAGTAGTATTGGCGGGACAGGGGGAGGAAATCAGCCCCAGCATTTT.

This chain connects TRBV5-1 to TRBJ2-7; 9 bases line up with TRBD2. J was trimmed by 0 bases and V by 0 bases; bases with no gene match: 1. This CDR3 has 15 amino acids. The germline V gene encodes CDR1 SGHRS and CDR2 YFSETQ. CDR3 sequence reads: CASSLGGGASYEQYF. CDR3 in DNA: TGCGCCAGCAGCTTGGGCGGGGGGGCCTCCTACGAGCAGTACTTC.

The chain carries TRBV28 and TRBJ1-5; 11 nucleotides match TRBD1. The CDR3 is 11 amino acids. CDR1 is MDHEN and CDR2 is SYDVKM in the germline V gene. The trim removed 6 bases at V and 15 bases at J, leaving 4 bases unmatched. The CDR3 DNA follows: TGTGCCAGCAGGGCCGGGACAGGGGGGCATTTT. It translates to CASRAGTGGHF.

This chain uses TRBV10-3 with TRBJ1-1; 9 nucleotides line up with TRBD1. V shed 2 bases and J 5 bases; nucleotides not matched to a gene: 9. In germline, CDR1 is ENHRY, CDR2 SYGVKD. CDR3 length: 16 amino acids. The CDR3 nucleotides are TGTGCCATCAGTGAGATAGGGGGACAGGGTAGTACTGAAGCTTTCTTT. It translates to CAISEIGGQGSTEAFF.